The table lists the clone carrying this T cell receptor (beta chain) with many counts. The antigen remains unidentified. Amplification targeted the TCR beta CDR3 regions, with RNA transcripts as the source material. RT-PCR with HTBI primers came first, then second-round multiplex PCR. Each CDR3 protein gets one entry after TCRdb re-called the multiplex PCR reads with MiXCR. The profile shows 600,000 to 650,000 distinct CDR3 sequences, approximately 22% of them singletons. The sample originates from a study of Graves' ophthalmopathy and Graves' hyperthyroidism. Recruitment covered hyperthyroidism patients aged 18 to 65 whose new diagnosis was of under 2 months' duration. PBMCs were isolated from an approximately 10 ml sample of fresh peripheral blood. Notes on the study in general: This model predicted ophthalmopathy progression (sensitivity around 71%, specificity about 72%). Cross-validated, the 13-signature model showed 87.88%/81.08% sensitivity/specificity, and 80%/75% in the test set.

With 4 bases removed from V and 1 base from J, the gap between germline ends came to 11 bases. The CDR3 spans 14 residues. Per germline, CDR1 SGHRS and CDR2 YFSETQ. The V and J genes are TRBV5-1 and TRBJ1-1; a weak D match, TRBD1 (5 bases). The sequenced sample was peripheral blood. This sequence was found in a young woman with stable Graves' hyperthyroidism. Some clones in this sample may be carry-over from other donors' samples. The CDR3 loop reads CASSPRDENTEAFF. For the CDR3, the DNA is TGCGCCAGCAGCCCCCGGGACGAGAACACTGAAGCTTTCTTT.